The sequence of this T cell receptor beta chain was determined in a study of T cells in Graves' hyperthyroidism and ophthalmopathy. It was RNA transcripts that yielded the amplified TCR beta CDR3 regions. TCR CDR3 regions were first amplified by RT-PCR with HTBI primers. Via MiXCR, TCRdb re-called the multiplex PCR reads, giving one row per CDR3 protein. The sample consists of around 500,000 distinct CDR3 sequences, less than 15% of them appearing once. This clonotype was recorded many times. Its antigen is unidentified. The CDR3 extends over 14 amino acids. Trimming cost V 4 bases and J 1 base, with 13 bases left between them. Per germline, CDR1 DFQATT and CDR2 SNEGSKA (reference sequence). Points from the study as a whole: Blood also held most thyroid clonotypes expanded beyond 0.001.

V and J are TRBV20-1 and TRBJ2-5; tentative D call: TRBD2 (6 bases). Sequencing used blood. This TCR came from a woman in her 40s with Graves' hyperthyroidism. This chain's CDR3 is CSAIPGLPQETQYF. The CDR3 DNA reads as TGCAGTGCTATCCCGGGACTCCCCCAAGAGACCCAGTACTTC.